This T cell receptor beta chain was sequenced during a study of HIV-infected patients and healthy controls. CDR1 is SGHDN, CDR2 FVKESK, per germline. V was shortened by 0 bases and J by 2 bases, with 12 bases between the two germline ends. The length of the CDR3 is 16 residues. cDNA was made from approximately 500 ng RNA using alpha and beta constant primers. Separate chain-specific third strand synthesis with multiplexing indices produced the alpha and beta libraries. MiXCR, run by TCRdb on the 5' RACE reads, gives a single entry per CDR3 protein. The sample lists 10,000 to 15,000 distinct CDR3 sequences, 11% seen once, with about 6% in the top ten. Whole blood was used without fractionation, so all unsorted peripheral T cells were included. As controls, some 10 uninfected healthy donors gave samples, and a handful of gave a couple of samples about three months apart.

This TCR was sampled from an adult in good health. The V gene is TRBV14, the J gene TRBJ2-3, with D possibly TRBD2 on 5 matching bases. Sequenced material: blood. The CDR3 sequence is CASSQEGGGNTDTQYF. The CDR3 bases are TGTGCCAGCAGCCAAGAAGGTGGAGGTAACACAGATACGCAGTATTTT.